This entry concerns a single T cell receptor beta chain. Its cognate antigen has yet to be identified. The sample holds no much larger clone one base away, and base qualities are not on file. The donors were healthy, HIV-negative adults with no recently reported acute infections or vaccinations. Every donor was a Caucasian adult living in Nashville, Tennessee, USA. CD4+ T cells were enriched through magnetic negative selection, after which naive cells were positively selected on CD45RA and the remaining negative fraction served as the memory subset. After blood collection by leukapheresis, PBMCs were isolated using Ficoll-Histopaque density gradient centrifugation and then cryopreserved in the vapor phase of liquid nitrogen. Purity and quantity of every magnetically sorted T cell population were checked by analytical flow cytometry. From each sorted fraction, genomic DNA was isolated and quantified by UV absorbance on a Nanodrop 2000c.

The junction carries 11 bases between V and J, which are trimmed by 5 bases and 0 bases respectively. Based on the germline V gene (reference sequence), the CDR1 and CDR2 sequences are SEHNR and FQNEAQ. The CDR3 sequence holds 15 residues, the cysteine and phenylalanine included. The entry retains the CDR3 DNA only, 45 bases that are in frame from base 1. TCR CDR3 regions were amplified from genomic DNA by multiplex PCR using the deep immunoSEQ assay. For each cell subset, the extracted genomic DNA was distributed evenly across all wells of several immunoSEQ 96-well plates, and each plate served as one replicate. For sorted subsets, 150 to 200 ng genomic DNA, equal to tens of thousands of T cell genomes, was loaded into each replicate PCR. Purified libraries were measured with a Qubit 3.0 fluorometer, size-checked on a Bioanalyzer 2100, and measured again with the KAPA Library Quantification kit. A separate single-read 150-cycle Illumina NextSeq 550 flow cell was used to sequence each immunoSEQ 96-well plate. Concerning the study's data processing: Because the immunoSEQ output held only junctional sequences and lacked quality scores, the filtering could not match the filtering applied to full-length reads. To assign V/J genes and CDR3, sequences were annotated against IMGT germline references using PyIR, a Python wrapper for IgBLAST v1.9. Reads were removed for weak V/J assignments (E-value above 1e-6), missing CDR3, stop codons, out-of-frame junctions, or ambiguous translated residues. A V3J clonotype was defined by an identical inferred V gene, J gene, and CDR3 amino acid sequence. The percentage overlap between two repertoires was calculated by dividing the number of shared unique clonotypes by the size of the smaller repertoire. Repertoire richness was assessed with RTK rarefaction, the Chao1 estimator, and Recon v2.1 estimates of unobserved clonotypes. OLGA was used to compute generation probabilities for all TCRbeta clonotypes that the gDNA method yielded from a few donors. TCRdb holds this immuneACCESS table with in-frame rearrangements only. Some clones are missing; in checked studies, unresolved V genes explain under half, and the rest has no known cause. D and trimming come from the DNA, and the V and J calls and clone size come from that table. This sample has 2 million to 2.5 million clones in its table, and less than 95% of those were observed once. The ten largest clonotypes hold 0.3% to 0.4% of the sample.

This entry is derived from a study of shared clonotypes between healthy human individuals (dated by TCRdb to 2018 to 2020). Regarding the research as a whole: The cohort comprised a couple of women and a few men aged 18 to 49 years. For each donor, three plates each were used for CD4 naive and CD4 memory, two plates were used for CD8 naive, and one plate was used for CD8 memory. To estimate repertoire size and how much clonotypes are shared between individuals, the study performed deep sequencing of blood TCR repertoires from roughly five healthy adults. To increase sequencing depth and limit assay-specific biases, TCR repertoire library preparation and sequencing were carried out by different laboratories using diverse techniques. Each donor's leukapheresis produced roughly between roughly 0.85 and 10 billion PBMCs. Overall study outcomes, separate from this receptor: Larger estimated clonotype richness was generally found for naive subsets than for memory subsets. Pairwise subsampling led to the expectation that sequencing depth would affect the degree of clonotype sharing among donors. Rarefaction of sorted-subset datasets indicated incomplete sequencing despite the large sequencing depth. Only blood was sampled, and tissue TCR repertoires likely differ from those in blood. Compared with non-shared clonotypes, the clonotypes found in all four sorted-subset donors had higher generation probabilities. Sharing across a few donors was observed for about 5% of naive CD4, less than 4% of naive CD8, 2% to 2.5% of memory CD4, and roughly 0.43% of memory CD8 clonotypes. Because the study included a small number of donors, the genetic and exposure-history diversity represented was limited.

The clonotype was recovered from a man younger than 35 in good health. Some clones in this sample may be carry-over from other donors' samples. The specimen was naive CD4+ T cells from PBMCs. The label giving this sample's cell subset or site can be read as: CD45RA+ positively selected. The chain employs TRBV7-9 and TRBJ2-1, with the D gene too uncertain to name. The CDR3 is CASSQDGYSYNEQFF. The sequenced DNA: TGTGCCAGCAGCCAGGACGGGTACTCCTACAATGAGCAGTTCTTC.